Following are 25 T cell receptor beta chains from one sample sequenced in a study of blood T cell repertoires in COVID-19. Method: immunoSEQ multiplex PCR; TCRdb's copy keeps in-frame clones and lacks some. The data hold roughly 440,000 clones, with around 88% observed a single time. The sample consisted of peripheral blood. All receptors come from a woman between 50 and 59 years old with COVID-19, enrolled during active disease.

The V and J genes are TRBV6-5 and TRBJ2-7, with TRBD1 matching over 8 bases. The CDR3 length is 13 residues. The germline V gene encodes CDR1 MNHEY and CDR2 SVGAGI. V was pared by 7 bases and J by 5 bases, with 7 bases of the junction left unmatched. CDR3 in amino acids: CASTRTGRNEQYF. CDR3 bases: TGTGCCAGCACAAGGACAGGGCGGAACGAGCAGTACTTC.

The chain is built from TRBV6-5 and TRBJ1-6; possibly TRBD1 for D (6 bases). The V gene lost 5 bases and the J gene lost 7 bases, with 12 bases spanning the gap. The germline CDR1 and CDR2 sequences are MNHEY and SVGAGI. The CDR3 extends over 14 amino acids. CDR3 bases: TGTGCCAGCAGTACCCATGGGGGCAATTCACCCCTCCACTTT. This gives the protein CASSTHGGNSPLHF.

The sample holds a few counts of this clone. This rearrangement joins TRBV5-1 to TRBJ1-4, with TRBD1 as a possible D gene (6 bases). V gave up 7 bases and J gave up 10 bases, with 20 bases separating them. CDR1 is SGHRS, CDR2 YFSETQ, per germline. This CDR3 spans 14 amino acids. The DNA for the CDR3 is TGCGCCAGCGGGGAAGGGGGGGCGCTCACAAAACTGTTTTTT. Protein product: CASGEGGALTKLFF.

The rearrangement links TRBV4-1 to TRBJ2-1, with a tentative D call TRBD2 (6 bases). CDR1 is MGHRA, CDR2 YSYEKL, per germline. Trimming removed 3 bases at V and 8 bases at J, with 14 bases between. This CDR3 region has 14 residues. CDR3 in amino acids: CASSQLPGLYEQFF. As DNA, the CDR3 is TGCGCCAGCAGCCAGCTACCGGGACTCTATGAGCAGTTCTTC.

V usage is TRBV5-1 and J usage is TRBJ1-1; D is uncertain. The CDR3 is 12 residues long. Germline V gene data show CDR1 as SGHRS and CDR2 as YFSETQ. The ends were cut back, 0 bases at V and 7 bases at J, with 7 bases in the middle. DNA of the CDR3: TGCGCCAGCAGCTTGGGGTCAGTTGAAGCTTTCTTT. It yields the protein CASSLGSVEAFF.

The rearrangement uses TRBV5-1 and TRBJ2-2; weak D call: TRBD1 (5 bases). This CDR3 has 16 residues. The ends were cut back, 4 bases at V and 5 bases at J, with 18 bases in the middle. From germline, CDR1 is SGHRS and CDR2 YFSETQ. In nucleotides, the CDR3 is TGCGCCAGCAGCCCGGACGGTTTAAGGGGAACCGGGGAGCTGTTTTTT. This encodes CASSPDGLRGTGELFF. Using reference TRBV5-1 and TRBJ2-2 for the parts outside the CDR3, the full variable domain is KAGVTQTPRYLIKTRGQQVTLSCSPISGHRSVSWYQQTPGQGLQFLFEYFSETQRNKGNFPGRFSGRQFSNSRSEMNVSTLELGDSALYLCASSPDGLRGTGELFFGEGSRLTVL.

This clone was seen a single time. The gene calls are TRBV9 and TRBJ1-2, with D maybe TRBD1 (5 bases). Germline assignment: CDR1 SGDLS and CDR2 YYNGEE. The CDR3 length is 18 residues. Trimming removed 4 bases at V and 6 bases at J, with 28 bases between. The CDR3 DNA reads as TGTGCCAGCAGCCCTTTCCGGGACTCCTTGGGGGGTCTGAATGGCTACACCTTC. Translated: CASSPFRDSLGGLNGYTF.

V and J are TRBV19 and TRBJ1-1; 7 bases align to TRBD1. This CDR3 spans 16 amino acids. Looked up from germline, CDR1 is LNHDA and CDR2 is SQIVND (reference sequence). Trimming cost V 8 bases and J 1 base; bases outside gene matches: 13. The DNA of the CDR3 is TGTGCCAGTGGGGACAGAGGCGGGTCGCCGAACACTGAAGCTTTCTTT. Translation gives CASGDRGGSPNTEAFF.

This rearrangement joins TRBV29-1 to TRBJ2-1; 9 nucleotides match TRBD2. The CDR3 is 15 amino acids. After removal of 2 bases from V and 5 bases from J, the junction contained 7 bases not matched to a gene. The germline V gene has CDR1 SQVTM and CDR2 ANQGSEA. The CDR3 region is CSVERPRGGNNEQFF. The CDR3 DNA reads TGCAGCGTTGAAAGGCCGCGGGGGGGAAACAATGAGCAGTTCTTC.

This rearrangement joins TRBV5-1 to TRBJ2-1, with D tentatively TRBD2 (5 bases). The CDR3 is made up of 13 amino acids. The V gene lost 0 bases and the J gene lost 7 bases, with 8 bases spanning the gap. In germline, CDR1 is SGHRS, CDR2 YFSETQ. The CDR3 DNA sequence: TGCGCCAGCAGCTTGGGACGGGGTAATGAGCAGTTCTTC. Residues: CASSLGRGNEQFF.

The CDR3 here is CASGLAQGLGGQPQHF. DNA of the CDR3: TGTGCTAGTGGTTTGGCACAGGGGCTGGGAGGTCAGCCCCAGCATTTT. The chain carries TRBV12-5 and TRBJ1-5; TRBD1 aligns across 7 bases. CDR3 length: 16 amino acids. The V gene's germline CDR1 is LGHNT and CDR2 FRNRAP. V trimming: 1 base; J trimming: 6 bases; junction bases outside the gene matches: 9.

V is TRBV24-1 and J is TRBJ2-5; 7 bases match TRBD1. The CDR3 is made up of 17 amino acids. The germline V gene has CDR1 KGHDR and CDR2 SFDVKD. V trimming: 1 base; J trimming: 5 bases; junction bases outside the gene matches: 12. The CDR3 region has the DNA TGTGCCACCAGTGATTTACCAGGGGGTCCCACAGGGGAGACCCAGTACTTC. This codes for CATSDLPGGPTGETQYF.

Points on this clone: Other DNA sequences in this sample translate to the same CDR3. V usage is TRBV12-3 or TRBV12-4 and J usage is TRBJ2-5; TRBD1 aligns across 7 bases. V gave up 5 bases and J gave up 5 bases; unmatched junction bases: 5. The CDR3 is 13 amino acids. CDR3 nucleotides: TGTGCCAGCAGTCGGGACAGAAGGGAGACCCAGTACTTC. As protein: CASSRDRRETQYF.

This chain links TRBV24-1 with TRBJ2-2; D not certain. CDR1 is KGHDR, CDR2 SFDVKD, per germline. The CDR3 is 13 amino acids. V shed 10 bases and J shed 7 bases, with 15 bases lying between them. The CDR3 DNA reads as TGTGCCACGTCGAGGAAGACCGACGGGGAGCTGTTTTTT. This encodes CATSRKTDGELFF.

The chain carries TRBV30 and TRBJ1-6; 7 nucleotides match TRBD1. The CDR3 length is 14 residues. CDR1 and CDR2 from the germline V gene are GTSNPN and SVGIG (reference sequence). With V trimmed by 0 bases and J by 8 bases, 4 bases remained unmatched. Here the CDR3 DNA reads TGTGCCTGGAGTGTTCGGCAGGGGGATTCACCCCTCCACTTT. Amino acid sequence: CAWSVRQGDSPLHF.

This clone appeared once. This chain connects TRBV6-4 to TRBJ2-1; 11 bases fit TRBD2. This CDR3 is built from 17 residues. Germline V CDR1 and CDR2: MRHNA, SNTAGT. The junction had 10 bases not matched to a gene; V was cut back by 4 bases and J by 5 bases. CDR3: CASSALSGGAHNNEQFF. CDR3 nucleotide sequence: TGTGCCAGCAGTGCCCTTAGCGGGGGGGCGCACAACAATGAGCAGTTCTTC.

The DNA for the CDR3 is TGTGCCAGCAGTTATTCGGGCAGGGCAAGATACGAGCAGTACTTC. This gives the protein CASSYSGRARYEQYF. The chain combines TRBV6-5 with TRBJ2-7, with D perhaps matching TRBD1 (5 bases). Germline lookup yields CDR1 MNHEY and CDR2 SVGAGI. This CDR3 is 15 amino acids long. V gave up 3 bases and J gave up 4 bases, with 16 bases separating them.

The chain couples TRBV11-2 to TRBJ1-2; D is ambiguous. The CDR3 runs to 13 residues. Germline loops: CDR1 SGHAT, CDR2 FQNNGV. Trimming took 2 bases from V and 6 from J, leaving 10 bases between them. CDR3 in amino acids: CASSLSTVNGYTF. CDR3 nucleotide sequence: TGTGCCAGCAGCTTATCGACTGTGAATGGCTACACCTTC. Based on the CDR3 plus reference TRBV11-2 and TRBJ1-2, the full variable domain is EAGVAQSPRYKIIEKRQSVAFWCNPISGHATLYWYQQILGQGPKLLIQFQNNGVVDDSQLPKDRFSAERLKGVDSTLKIQPAKLEDSAVYLCASSLSTVNGYTFGSGTRLTVV.

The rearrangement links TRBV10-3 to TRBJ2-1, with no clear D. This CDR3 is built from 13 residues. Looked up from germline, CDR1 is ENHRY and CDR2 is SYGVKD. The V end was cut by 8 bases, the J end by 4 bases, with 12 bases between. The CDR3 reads CAIGTESYNEQFF. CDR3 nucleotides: TGTGCCATCGGAACAGAGAGTTACAATGAGCAGTTCTTC.

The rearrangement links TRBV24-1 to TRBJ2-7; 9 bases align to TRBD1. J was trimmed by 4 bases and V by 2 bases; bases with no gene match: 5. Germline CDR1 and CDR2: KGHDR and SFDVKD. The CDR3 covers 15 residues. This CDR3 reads CATSDSGTGKYEQYF. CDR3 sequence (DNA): TGTGCCACCAGTGATTCCGGGACAGGGAAGTACGAGCAGTACTTC.

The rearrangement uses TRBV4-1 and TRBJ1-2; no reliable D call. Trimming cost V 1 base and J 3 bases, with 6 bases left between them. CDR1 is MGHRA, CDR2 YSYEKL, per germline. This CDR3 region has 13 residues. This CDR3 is CASSQGGYYGYTF. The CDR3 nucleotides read TGCGCCAGCAGCCAAGGAGGTTACTATGGCTACACCTTC.

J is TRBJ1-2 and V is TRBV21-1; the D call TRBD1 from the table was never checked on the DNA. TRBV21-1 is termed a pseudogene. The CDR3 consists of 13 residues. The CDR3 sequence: CASSTSQVRGYTF. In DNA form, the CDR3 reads TGTGCCAGCAGCACCTCCCAGGTTCGTGGCTACACCTTC.

CDR3 loop: CASSLDYRTDTQYF. Here the CDR3 DNA reads TGTGCCAGCAGCTTAGACTACCGCACAGATACGCAGTATTTT. The gene calls are TRBV7-2 and TRBJ2-3; D uncertain. The V gene's germline CDR1 is SGHTA and CDR2 FQGNSA. The CDR3 length is 14 residues. V lost 1 base and J lost 1, with 6 bases in between. The whole variable domain, filled in from reference TRBV7-2 and TRBJ2-3, reads GAGVSQSPSNKVTEKGKDVELRCDPISGHTALYWYRQSLGQGLEFLIYFQGNSAPDKSGLPSDRFSAERTGGSVSTLTIQRTQQEDSAVYLCASSLDYRTDTQYFGPGTRLTVL.

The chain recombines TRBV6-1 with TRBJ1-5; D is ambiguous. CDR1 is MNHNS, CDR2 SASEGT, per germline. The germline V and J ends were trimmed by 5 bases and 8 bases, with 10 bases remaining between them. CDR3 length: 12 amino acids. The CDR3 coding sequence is TGTGCCAGCAGTTTGCCGTCTAAGCCCCAGCATTTT. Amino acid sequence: CASSLPSKPQHF.

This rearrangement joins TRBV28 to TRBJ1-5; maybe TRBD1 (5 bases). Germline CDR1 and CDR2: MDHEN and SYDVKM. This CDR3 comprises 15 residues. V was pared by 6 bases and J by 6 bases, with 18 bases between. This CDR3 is CASSDGGFAAQPQHF. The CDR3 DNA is TGTGCCAGCAGCGACGGGGGTTTCGCGGCTCAGCCCCAGCATTTT.